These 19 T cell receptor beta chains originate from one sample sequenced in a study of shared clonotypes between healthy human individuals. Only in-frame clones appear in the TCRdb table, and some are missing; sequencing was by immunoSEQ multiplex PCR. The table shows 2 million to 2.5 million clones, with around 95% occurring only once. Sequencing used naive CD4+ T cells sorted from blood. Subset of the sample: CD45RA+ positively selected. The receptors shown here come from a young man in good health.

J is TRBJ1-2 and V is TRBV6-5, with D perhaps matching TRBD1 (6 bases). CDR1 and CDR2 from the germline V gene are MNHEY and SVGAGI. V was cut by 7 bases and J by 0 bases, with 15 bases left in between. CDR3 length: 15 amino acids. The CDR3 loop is CASTRLGQTNYGYTF. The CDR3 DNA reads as TGTGCCAGCACCAGACTAGGACAGACTAACTATGGCTACACCTTC.

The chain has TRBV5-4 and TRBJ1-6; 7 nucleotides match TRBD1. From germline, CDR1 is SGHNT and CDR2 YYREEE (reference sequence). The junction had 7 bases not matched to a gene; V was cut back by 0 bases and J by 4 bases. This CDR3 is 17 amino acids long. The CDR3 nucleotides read TGTGCCAGCAGCTTGGCCGCTTCAGGGGGTTATAATTCACCCCTCCACTTT. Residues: CASSLAASGGYNSPLHF.

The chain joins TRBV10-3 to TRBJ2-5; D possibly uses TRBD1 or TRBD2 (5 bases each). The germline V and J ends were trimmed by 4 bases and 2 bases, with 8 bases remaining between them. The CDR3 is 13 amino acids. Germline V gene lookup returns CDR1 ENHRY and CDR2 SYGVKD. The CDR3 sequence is CAISGGRQETQYF. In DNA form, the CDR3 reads TGTGCCATCAGTGGGGGGAGACAAGAGACCCAGTACTTC.

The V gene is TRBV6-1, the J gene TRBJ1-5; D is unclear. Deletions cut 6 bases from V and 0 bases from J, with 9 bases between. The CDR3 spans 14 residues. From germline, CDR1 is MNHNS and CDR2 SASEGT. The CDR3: CASRTDYSNQPQHF. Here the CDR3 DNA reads TGTGCCAGCAGAACGGATTATAGCAATCAGCCCCAGCATTTT.

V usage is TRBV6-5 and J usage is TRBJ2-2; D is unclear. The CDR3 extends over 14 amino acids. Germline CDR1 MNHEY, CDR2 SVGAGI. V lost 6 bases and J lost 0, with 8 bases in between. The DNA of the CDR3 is TGTGCCAGCAGGAGCATCGCGAACACCGGGGAGCTGTTTTTT. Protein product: CASRSIANTGELFF.

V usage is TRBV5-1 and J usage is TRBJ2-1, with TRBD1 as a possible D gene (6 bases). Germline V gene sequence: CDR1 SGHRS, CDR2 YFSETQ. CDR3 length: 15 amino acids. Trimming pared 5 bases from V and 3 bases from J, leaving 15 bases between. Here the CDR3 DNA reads TGCGCCAGCAGACCTGACATCAGGGGCTACAATGAGCAGTTCTTC. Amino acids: CASRPDIRGYNEQFF.

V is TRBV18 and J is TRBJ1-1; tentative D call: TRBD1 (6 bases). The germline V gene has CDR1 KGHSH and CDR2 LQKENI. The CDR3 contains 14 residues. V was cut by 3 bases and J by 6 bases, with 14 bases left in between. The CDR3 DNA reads TGTGCCAGCTCACCGCAGGGGCCGGCCGCTGAAGCTTTCTTT. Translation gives CASSPQGPAAEAFF.

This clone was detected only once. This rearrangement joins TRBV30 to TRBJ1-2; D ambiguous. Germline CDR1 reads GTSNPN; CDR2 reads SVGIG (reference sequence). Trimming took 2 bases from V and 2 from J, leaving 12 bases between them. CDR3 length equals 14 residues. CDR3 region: CAWSLSRSNYGYTF. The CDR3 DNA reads TGTGCCTGGAGTCTCTCCCGCTCGAACTATGGCTACACCTTC. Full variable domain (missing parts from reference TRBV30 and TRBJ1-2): SQTIHQWPATLVQPVGSPLSLECTVEGTSNPNLYWYRQAAGRGLQLLFYSVGIGQISSEVPQNLSASRPQDRQFILSSKKLLLSDSGFYLCAWSLSRSNYGYTFGSGTRLTVV.

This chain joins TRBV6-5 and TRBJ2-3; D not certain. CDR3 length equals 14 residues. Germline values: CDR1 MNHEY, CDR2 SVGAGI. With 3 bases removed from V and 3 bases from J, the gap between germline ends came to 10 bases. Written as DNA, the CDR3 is TGTGCCAGCAGTTATGGACCAGAAACAGATACGCAGTATTTT. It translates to CASSYGPETDTQYF.

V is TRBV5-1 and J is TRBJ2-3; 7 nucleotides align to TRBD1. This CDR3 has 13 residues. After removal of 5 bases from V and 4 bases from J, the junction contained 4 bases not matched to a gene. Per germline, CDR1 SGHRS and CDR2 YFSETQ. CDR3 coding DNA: TGCGCCAGCAGAACAGGGGCTCCAGATACGCAGTATTTT. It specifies CASRTGAPDTQYF.

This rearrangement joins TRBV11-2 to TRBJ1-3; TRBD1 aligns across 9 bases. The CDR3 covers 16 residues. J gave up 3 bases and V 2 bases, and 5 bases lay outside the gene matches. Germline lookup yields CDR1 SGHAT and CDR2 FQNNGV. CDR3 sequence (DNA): TGTGCCAGCAGCTTATGGGACAGGGATGTTGGAAACACCATATATTTT. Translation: CASSLWDRDVGNTIYF.

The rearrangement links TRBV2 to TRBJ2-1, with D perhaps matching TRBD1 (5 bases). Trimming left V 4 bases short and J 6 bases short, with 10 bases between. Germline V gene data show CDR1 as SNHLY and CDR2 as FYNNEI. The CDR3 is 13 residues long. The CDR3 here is CASSAQGINEQFF. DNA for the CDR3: TGTGCCAGCAGTGCCCAGGGAATCAATGAGCAGTTCTTC. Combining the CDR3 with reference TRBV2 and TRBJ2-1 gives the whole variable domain EPEVTQTPSHQVTQMGQEVILRCVPISNHLYFYWYRQILGQKVEFLVSFYNNEISEKSEIFDDQFSVERPDGSNFTLKIRSTKLEDSAMYFCASSAQGINEQFFGPGTRLTVL.

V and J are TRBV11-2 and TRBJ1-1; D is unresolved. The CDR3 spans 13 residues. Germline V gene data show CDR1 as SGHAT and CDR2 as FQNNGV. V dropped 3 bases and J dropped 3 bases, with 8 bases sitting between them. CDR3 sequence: CASSLRKYTEAFF. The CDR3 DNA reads TGTGCCAGCAGCTTGAGGAAGTACACTGAAGCTTTCTTT.

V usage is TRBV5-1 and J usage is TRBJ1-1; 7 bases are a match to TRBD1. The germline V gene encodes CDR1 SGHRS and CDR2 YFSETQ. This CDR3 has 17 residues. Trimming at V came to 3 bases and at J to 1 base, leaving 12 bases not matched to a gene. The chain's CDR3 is CASSWDSHDGANTEAFF. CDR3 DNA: TGCGCCAGCAGCTGGGACAGCCACGACGGGGCGAACACTGAAGCTTTCTTT.

Here the CDR3 DNA reads TGTGCCAGCAGTCAGCCGAACACCGGGGAGCTGTTTTTT. Protein: CASSQPNTGELFF. The rearrangement joins TRBV28 to TRBJ2-2; the D is unclear. The length of the CDR3 is 13 residues. The germline CDR1 and CDR2 sequences are MDHEN and SYDVKM. Trimming took off 5 bases at V and 0 bases at J, with 4 bases between the two ends. The full variable domain, completed using reference TRBV28 and TRBJ2-2, is DVKVTQSSRYLVKRTGEKVFLECVQDMDHENMFWYRQDPGLGLRLIYFSYDVKMKEKGDIPEGYSVSREKKERFSLILESASTNQTSMYLCASSQPNTGELFFGEGSRLTVL.

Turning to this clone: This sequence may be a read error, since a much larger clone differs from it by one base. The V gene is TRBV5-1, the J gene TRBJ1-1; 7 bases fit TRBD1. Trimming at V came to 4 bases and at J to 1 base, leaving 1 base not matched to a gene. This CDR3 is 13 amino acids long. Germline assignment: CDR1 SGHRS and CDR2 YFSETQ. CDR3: CASSRQGNTEAFF. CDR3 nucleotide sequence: TGCGCCAGCAGCCGACAGGGGAACACTGAAGCTTTCTTT.

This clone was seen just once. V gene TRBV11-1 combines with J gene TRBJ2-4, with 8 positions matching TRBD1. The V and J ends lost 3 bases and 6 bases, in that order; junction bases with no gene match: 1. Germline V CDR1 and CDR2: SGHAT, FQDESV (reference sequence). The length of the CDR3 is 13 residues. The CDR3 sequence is CASSLDRANIQYF. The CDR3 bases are TGTGCCAGCAGCTTGGACAGGGCAAACATTCAGTACTTC. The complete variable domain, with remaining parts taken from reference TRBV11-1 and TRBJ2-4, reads EAEVAQSPRYKITEKSQAVAFWCDPISGHATLYWYRQILGQGPELLVQFQDESVVDDSQLPKDRFSAERLKGVDSTLKIQPAELGDSAMYLCASSLDRANIQYFGAGTRLSVL.

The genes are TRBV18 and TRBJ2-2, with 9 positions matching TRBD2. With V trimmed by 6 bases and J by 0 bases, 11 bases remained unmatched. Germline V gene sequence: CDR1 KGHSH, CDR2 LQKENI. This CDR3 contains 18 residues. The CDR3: CASSPGAGGTANTGELFF. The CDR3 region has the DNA TGTGCCAGCTCCCCAGGAGCGGGGGGTACCGCGAACACCGGGGAGCTGTTTTTT.

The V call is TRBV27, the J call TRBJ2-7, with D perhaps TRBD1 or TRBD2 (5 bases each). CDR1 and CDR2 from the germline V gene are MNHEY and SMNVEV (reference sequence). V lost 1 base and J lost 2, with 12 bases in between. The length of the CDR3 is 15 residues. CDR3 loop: CASSLFRGPTYEQYF. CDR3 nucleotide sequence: TGTGCCAGCAGTTTATTTCGGGGCCCCACCTACGAGCAGTACTTC.